A selection of T cell receptor beta chains follows, all from one sample in a study of shared clonotypes between healthy human individuals. Produced via immunoSEQ multiplex PCR; TCRdb's table is partial and in-frame only. The data show hundreds of thousands of clones, around 73% seen once. Sequencing was carried out using memory CD4+ T cells sorted from blood. The receptors were sampled from a woman aged 25 to 39 in good health. The CDR3 runs from the conserved cysteine through the conserved F or W. D genes are given only for firm matches. The size field is filled for only some rows; it gives once, few, many or a size class.

V	D	J	size	DNA	CDR3
TRBV5-6	NA	TRBJ1-2	many	TGTGCCAGCAGCCGGCAGTACTATGGCTACACCTTC	CASSRQYYGYTF
TRBV2	NA	TRBJ1-1	few	TGTGCCAGCAGTGAACCAGGACGAAGTCTGAACACTGAAGCTTTCTTT	CASSEPGRSLNTEAFF
TRBV11-2	NA	TRBJ2-7	once	TGTGCCAGCAGCACCCGGGACGAGACCTACGAGCAGTACTTC	CASSTRDETYEQYF
TRBV18	NA	TRBJ2-5	NA	TGTGCCAGCTCACCCCGGGACACTGAAGAGACCCAGTACTTC	CASSPRDTEETQYF
TRBV15	NA	TRBJ1-2	NA	TGTGCCACCAGCAGAGAAGACTATGGCTACACCTTC	CATSREDYGYTF
TRBV6-1	TRBD1	TRBJ2-7	NA	TGTGCCAGCAGTGTATACTGGGACAGGAGCTCCTACGAGCAGTACTTC	CASSVYWDRSSYEQYF
TRBV27	NA	TRBJ1-1	few	TGTGCCAGCAGTCTCCAGGGCACGGGCACTGAAGCTTTCTTT	CASSLQGTGTEAFF
TRBV5-5	NA	TRBJ1-5	NA	TGTGCCAGCAGTGGGGGAATCTGGCAGCCCCAGCATTTT	CASSGGIWQPQHF
TRBV19	NA	TRBJ1-5	NA	TGTGCCACCAGGGGAAGTTTCAGCAATCAGCCCCAGCATTTT	CATRGSFSNQPQHF
TRBV28	TRBD1	TRBJ2-1	NA	TGTGCCAGCAGTTTAGGAACAGGGGGACAGTTCTTC	CASSLGTGGQFF
TRBV6-5	NA	TRBJ2-5	NA	TGTGCCAGCAGCGTCCCCGCGGGGACCCAGTACTTC	CASSVPAGTQYF
TRBV30	TRBD1	TRBJ2-7	NA	TGTGCCTGGAGCCGGGGACAGACCTACGAGCAGTACTTC	CAWSRGQTYEQYF
TRBV5-4	TRBD2	TRBJ2-1	few	TGTGCCAGCAGCCGGGCCTGGACTAGCGGGAGTAATGAGCAGTTCTTC	CASSRAWTSGSNEQFF
TRBV20-1	NA	TRBJ2-1	NA	TGCAGTGCCAAGGGGAATGAGCAGTTCTTC	CSAKGNEQFF
TRBV4-2	NA	TRBJ2-6	NA	TGTGCCAGCAGCCAAGCGGGATTGGCCAACGTCCTGACTTTC	CASSQAGLANVLTF
TRBV16	TRBD2	TRBJ2-7	NA	TGTGCCAGCAGCGGGGTGACTAGCGGGAGCCACGAGCAGTACTTC	CASSGVTSGSHEQYF
TRBV4-1	NA	TRBJ2-1	NA	TGCGCCAGCAGCCAAGGACCAGGCTCCTACAATGAGCAGTTCTTC	CASSQGPGSYNEQFF
TRBV27	NA	TRBJ2-4	NA	TGTGCCAGCAGTTTAGGCCAGCCAAACATTCAGTACTTC	CASSLGQPNIQYF
TRBV28	NA	TRBJ2-2	few	TGTGCCAGCAGTTTGGGTGGGGTTTTTCGCACCGGGGAGCTGTTTTTT	CASSLGGVFRTGELFF
TRBV5-1	TRBD1	TRBJ2-2	NA	TGCGCCAGCAGCTGGGGACAGTACACCGGGGAGCTGTTTTTT	CASSWGQYTGELFF
TRBV14	NA	TRBJ1-6	NA	TGTGCCAGCAGCCGGGGGGGCGTTTCACCCCTCCACTTT	CASSRGGVSPLHF
TRBV30	NA	TRBJ1-1	once	TGTGCTCTAATGGACAGTGAAGCTTTCTTT	CALMDSEAFF
TRBV5-1	TRBD2	TRBJ2-7	NA	TGCGCCAGCAGCTTCATAGCGGGCGGCTACGAGCAGTACTTC	CASSFIAGGYEQYF
TRBV11-2	TRBD1	TRBJ2-1	few	TGTGCCAGCAGCCCCGGGACAGGGGGCATGTATGAGCAGTTCTTC	CASSPGTGGMYEQFF
TRBV10-2	TRBD1	TRBJ1-2	NA	TGCGCCAGCAGTGTCCCGGGACAGGGGGACTATGGCTACACCTTC	CASSVPGQGDYGYTF
TRBV5-1	TRBD1	TRBJ1-5	NA	TGCGCCAGCAGCCCGGGACAGGCCTCGAATCAGCCCCAGCATTTT	CASSPGQASNQPQHF
TRBV30	NA	TRBJ2-1	once	TGTGCCTGGAGTGTTCTAGATGAGCAGTTCTTC	CAWSVLDEQFF
TRBV5-1	TRBD1	TRBJ1-2	once	TGCGCCAGCAGCTTCGACAGGGGATGGGGCTACACCTTC	CASSFDRGWGYTF
TRBV5-4	TRBD2	TRBJ2-1	NA	TGTGCCAGCAGCTTGGGTGGACTAGCGGGCTCCTACAATGAGCAGTTCTTC	CASSLGGLAGSYNEQFF
TRBV25-1	NA	TRBJ2-5	NA	TGTGCCAGCAGTACCTCCCCAGCGGGTCCTACAGAGACCCAGTACTTC	CASSTSPAGPTETQYF
TRBV30	NA	TRBJ1-2	NA	TGTGCCTGTGACGGGGCAAGGACTAACTATGGCTACACCTTC	CACDGARTNYGYTF
TRBV5-1	NA	TRBJ2-3	NA	TGCGCCAGCAGCCGACCGGGTCTAGCAGACACAGATACGCAGTATTTT	CASSRPGLADTDTQYF
TRBV9	NA	TRBJ2-7	NA	TGTGCCAGCAGCGTAGGCCCTCAGGGGAGTAGCTACGAGCAGTACTTC	CASSVGPQGSSYEQYF
TRBV4-2	NA	TRBJ1-5	NA	TGTGCCAGCAGCCAAGGCGTCGGCAATAGCAATCAGCCCCAGCATTTT	CASSQGVGNSNQPQHF
TRBV2	TRBD1	TRBJ1-1	NA	TGTGCCAGCAGAAGGGGGCTTGAGAACACTGAAGCTTTCTTT	CASRRGLENTEAFF
TRBV27	NA	TRBJ1-1	NA	TGTGCCAGCAGTTCCTCATGGGGGGACACTGAAGCTTTCTTT	CASSSSWGDTEAFF
TRBV4-2	NA	TRBJ2-2	NA	TGTGCCAGCAGCCAAGCGAATGGTCCGACCGGGGAGCTGTTTTTT	CASSQANGPTGELFF
TRBV5-4	TRBD1	TRBJ1-2	NA	TGTGCCAGCAGCTTGGCCGGGGGGCAGGGGGTAAACTATGGCTACACCTTC	CASSLAGGQGVNYGYTF
TRBV27	TRBD2	TRBJ2-5	NA	TGTGCCAGCAGTTTAACCGCTAGCGGGACGCTGCCGGGAGAGACCCAGTACTTC	CASSLTASGTLPGETQYF
TRBV9	NA	TRBJ1-2	many	TGTGCCAGCAGCGTAGATCCAGCCGACGGCTACACCTTC	CASSVDPADGYTF
TRBV5-1	NA	TRBJ2-3	NA	TGCGCCAGCAGCCCTGTTCAGTTGACAGATACGCAGTATTTT	CASSPVQLTDTQYF
TRBV28	NA	TRBJ2-7	few	TGTGCCAGCAGTTTGGAAGGGAGAATTTACGAGCAGTACTTC	CASSLEGRIYEQYF